This T cell receptor (beta chain) was obtained from a study of vaccination effects on CD4 cells after COVID-19. Broader study findings: By a late point after vaccination, infection- and vaccine-induced clones had shrunk markedly through clonal contraction.

As regards this clone: Its antigen is still unknown.

V was cut by 0 bases and J by 0 bases, with 15 bases left in between. Looked up from germline, CDR1 is GTSNPN and CDR2 is SVGIG (reference sequence). The CDR3 is 17 residues long. Before any sequencing was done, the ViraFEST assay used viral peptide pools to expand antigen-specific CD4+ T cells. It was after 10 days of culture that CD4+ T cells were isolated. Vaccine recipients, nucleocapsid antibody negative, had no prior SARS-CoV-2 infection. After over 1.5 million PBMC were placed in each well, they were cultured with approximately 10 IU/ml IL-2 and approximately 9.6 ug/ml peptides. On days 3 and 7, fresh IL-2 medium replaced half the medium. Here immunoSEQ multiplex PCR was the method, and the copy in TCRdb shows in-frame clones only, minus some. Among roughly 65,000 clones listed, approximately 76% were seen once.

The material was CD4+ T cells from PBMCs cultured with HCoV-NL63 spike peptides, obtained before COVID-19 vaccination. The clonotype was recovered from a human donor who received a COVID-19 vaccine. This chain connects TRBV30 to TRBJ1-5, with D possibly matching TRBD1 (5 bases). The CDR3 DNA reads TGTGCCTGGAGTGTGGGGGGAGGGGCCTATAGCAATCAGCCCCAGCATTTT. It encodes CAWSVGGGAYSNQPQHF.